A single sample gave rise to the 26 T cell receptor beta chains below, sequenced in a study of cytomegalovirus exposure and HLA in healthy donors. Libraries were prepared by immunoSEQ multiplex PCR; TCRdb keeps only in-frame clonotypes and omits some of them. In the table there are approximately 190,000 clones, more than 75% of which are singletons. Sequenced: PBMCs. These receptors originate from a man aged 18 to 30 in good health and CMV-seropositive.

CDR3 bases: TGTGCCTGGACCCCATCGACAGGCGGAAACACTGAAGCTTTCTTT. This codes for CAWTPSTGGNTEAFF. The chain employs TRBV30 and TRBJ1-1; a possible D gene is TRBD1 (6 bases). Germline-derived CDR1 and CDR2 are GTSNPN and SVGIG (reference sequence). This CDR3 has 15 residues. Trimming removed 4 bases from V and 2 bases from J, with 17 bases in between.

V is TRBV6-5 and J is TRBJ1-2; 9 bases align to TRBD1. The trim removed 2 bases at V and 4 bases at J, leaving 5 bases unmatched. Germline V CDR1 and CDR2: MNHEY, SVGAGI. The CDR3 spans 15 residues. CDR3 DNA: TGTGCCAGCAGTTACAGCGACAGGGGGGGCTATGGCTACACCTTC. It specifies CASSYSDRGGYGYTF.

V gene TRBV7-7 combines with J gene TRBJ2-3, with a possible D match to TRBD2 (6 bases). Between the trimmed V and J ends, which lost 1 base and 2 bases, there was a span of 10 bases. There are 15 residues in the CDR3. Looked up from germline, CDR1 is SSHAT and CDR2 is FNYEAQ (reference sequence). This CDR3 reads CASSLGLAHTDTQYF. The DNA of the CDR3 is TGTGCCAGCAGCTTAGGCCTAGCGCACACAGATACGCAGTATTTT.

This chain links TRBV5-4 with TRBJ2-7, with 14 nucleotides matching TRBD2. The CDR3 extends over 17 amino acids. From germline, CDR1 is SGHNT and CDR2 YYREEE (reference sequence). With 5 bases clipped from V and 6 bases from J, the junction kept 13 bases outside the gene matches. The CDR3 bases are TGTGCCAGCAGAAGAACCGGGACTAGCGGGAGAAGGGGCGAGCAGTACTTC. Translating it yields CASRRTGTSGRRGEQYF.

The chain has TRBV28 and TRBJ1-2; 7 bases agree with TRBD1. CDR1 is MDHEN and CDR2 is SYDVKM in the germline V gene. The CDR3 covers 15 residues. After removal of 8 bases from V and 2 bases from J, the junction contained 11 bases not matched to a gene. The CDR3 coding sequence is TGTGCCAGCGCCCGAGGACAGGTACTCAACTATGGCTACACCTTC. It yields the protein CASARGQVLNYGYTF.

The J gene is TRBJ2-7, the V gene TRBV5-1; the D is unclear. V gave up 3 bases and J gave up 1 base, with 2 bases separating them. CDR1 is SGHRS, CDR2 YFSETQ, per germline. The CDR3 loop spans 11 amino acids. CDR3 sequence reads: CASSSSYEQYF. CDR3 in DNA: TGCGCCAGCAGCTCTTCCTACGAGCAGTACTTC.

The chain employs TRBV7-2 and TRBJ2-7; perhaps TRBD1 as D (6 bases). This CDR3 has 12 amino acids. Trimming left V 5 bases short and J 6 bases short, with 11 bases between. Germline loops: CDR1 SGHTA, CDR2 FQGNSA. The CDR3 DNA reads as TGTGCCAGCAGCCCGCGGACAGTCGAGCAGTACTTC. Protein product: CASSPRTVEQYF. Looking up the rest from reference TRBV7-2 and TRBJ2-7 gives the full variable domain: GAGVSQSPSNKVTEKGKDVELRCDPISGHTALYWYRQSLGQGLEFLIYFQGNSAPDKSGLPSDRFSAERTGGSVSTLTIQRTQQEDSAVYLCASSPRTVEQYFGPGTRLTVT.

The chain combines TRBV14 with TRBJ2-2, with 10 bases identical to TRBD2. Trimming at V came to 4 bases and at J to 7 bases, leaving 6 bases not matched to a gene. The germline V gene has CDR1 SGHDN and CDR2 FVKESK. CDR3 length: 15 residues. The CDR3 nucleotides are TGTGCCAGCAGCCCCGGGACTAGCGTGCTCGGGGAGCTGTTTTTT. This codes for CASSPGTSVLGELFF.

This clone was recorded only once. This chain uses TRBV30 with TRBJ1-5; D remains unclear. Trimming stripped 0 bases from V and 5 bases from J, with 5 bases between. CDR3 length equals 12 residues. CDR1 and CDR2 from the germline V gene are GTSNPN and SVGIG (reference sequence). CDR3 amino acids: CAWSVLYQPQHF. The DNA of the CDR3 is TGTGCCTGGAGTGTACTGTATCAGCCCCAGCATTTT.

This rearrangement joins TRBV6-5 to TRBJ1-2; 10 bases agree with TRBD1. CDR3 size: 14 residues. Unmatched junction bases numbered 8, after V lost 5 bases and J lost 8 bases. In germline, CDR1 is MNHEY, CDR2 SVGAGI. CDR3 loop: CASSEGGQGNGYTF. Written as DNA, the CDR3 is TGTGCCAGCAGTGAAGGGGGACAGGGGAACGGCTACACCTTC.

The chain has TRBV7-3 and TRBJ2-5, with 8 bases identical to TRBD2. Germline trimming cut 4 bases from V and 2 bases from J; bases unmatched to any gene: 6. This CDR3 has 15 amino acids. From germline, CDR1 is SGHTA and CDR2 FQGTGA. This CDR3 reads CASSSLGRGQETQYF. CDR3 DNA sequence: TGTGCCAGCAGCTCCCTCGGGAGGGGTCAAGAGACCCAGTACTTC.

This sequence joins TRBV18 and TRBJ1-4, with TRBD1 matching 10 bases. Germline V gene lookup returns CDR1 KGHSH and CDR2 LQKENI. The CDR3 consists of 13 residues. V shed 3 bases and J 8 bases; nucleotides not matched to a gene: 0. This CDR3 reads CASSPGQGEKLFF. CDR3 DNA sequence: TGTGCCAGCTCACCGGGACAGGGGGAAAAACTGTTTTTT.

This clone was found a few times. The chain has TRBV7-8 and TRBJ2-3, with 7 bases aligning to TRBD2. V trimming: 4 bases; J trimming: 3 bases; junction bases outside the gene matches: 7. The CDR3 is 15 residues long. The germline V gene has CDR1 SGHVS and CDR2 FQNEAQ. The CDR3 is CASSSPSGKTDTQYF. The CDR3 region has the DNA TGTGCCAGCAGCTCGCCGAGCGGGAAGACAGATACGCAGTATTTT.

This clone appeared a single time. The gene calls are TRBV30 and TRBJ1-2; no definite D call. In germline, CDR1 is GTSNPN, CDR2 SVGIG (reference sequence). CDR3 length: 16 amino acids. Between the trimmed V and J ends, which lost 0 bases and 1 base, there was a span of 15 bases. The CDR3 loop reads CAWSVFLPTYNYGYTF. CDR3 sequence (DNA): TGTGCCTGGAGTGTATTTTTGCCCACCTATAACTATGGCTACACCTTC.

The chain recombines TRBV27 with TRBJ1-2, with 9 nucleotides matching TRBD1. V was clipped by 5 bases and J by 7 bases; unmatched bases: 11. Germline V CDR1 and CDR2: MNHEY, SMNVEV (reference sequence). The CDR3 covers 15 residues. The CDR3 nucleotides are TGTGCCAGCAGTGCCACAGGGGGCCGCCTGGGTGGCTACACCTTC. The encoded protein is CASSATGGRLGGYTF.

This clone has only one observation. This sequence joins TRBV7-2 and TRBJ1-3, with D perhaps matching TRBD1 (6 bases). This CDR3 spans 16 amino acids. Germline-derived CDR1 and CDR2 are SGHTA and FQGNSA. Trimming stripped 3 bases from V and 0 bases from J, with 12 bases between. The CDR3 is CASSFIDRNSGNTIYF. In nucleotides, the CDR3 is TGTGCCAGCAGCTTCATCGACAGGAACTCTGGAAACACCATATATTTT.

The V call is TRBV4-1, the J call TRBJ2-7, with a weak D call TRBD1 (6 bases). The V gene lost 1 base and the J gene lost 0 bases, with 10 bases spanning the gap. The germline V gene has CDR1 MGHRA and CDR2 YSYEKL. The length of the CDR3 is 15 residues. CDR3 sequence: CASSQVGALSYEQYF. CDR3 coding DNA: TGCGCCAGCAGCCAAGTGGGGGCCCTCTCCTACGAGCAGTACTTC.

The gene calls are TRBV7-3 and TRBJ2-7, with TRBD2 matching 8 bases. The CDR3 is 15 residues long. Unmatched junction bases numbered 6, after V lost 5 bases and J lost 0 bases. From germline, CDR1 is SGHTA and CDR2 FQGTGA. The CDR3 DNA sequence: TGTGCCAGCAGCCCTAGCGGGCCCTACTCCTACGAGCAGTACTTC. It specifies CASSPSGPYSYEQYF.

The chain links TRBV29-1 to TRBJ2-7, with a weak D call TRBD1 (5 bases). Deletions cut 8 bases from V and 4 bases from J, with 12 bases between. Germline V gene sequence: CDR1 SQVTM, CDR2 ANQGSEA. CDR3 size: 11 residues. CDR3 bases: TGCAGCCCCCAGGGCGCATACGAGCAGTACTTC. As protein: CSPQGAYEQYF.

The chain carries TRBV2 and TRBJ1-2, with TRBD1 matching over 10 bases. The CDR3 loop spans 13 amino acids. V gave up 7 bases and J gave up 6 bases; unmatched junction bases: 5. The germline V gene encodes CDR1 SNHLY and CDR2 FYNNEI. The CDR3 loop is CASTPDRGNGYTF. CDR3 coding DNA: TGTGCCAGCACGCCGGACAGGGGGAATGGCTACACCTTC.

The rearrangement joins TRBV5-1 to TRBJ2-1; D possibly corresponds to TRBD2 (6 bases). The CDR3 loop spans 16 amino acids. CDR1 and CDR2 (germline): SGHRS, YFSETQ. Trimming pared 4 bases from V and 2 bases from J, leaving 16 bases between. The CDR3 DNA reads as TGCGCCAGCAGCGAAACCGGGACTCAAACCTACAATGAGCAGTTCTTC. This encodes CASSETGTQTYNEQFF.

A remark on this clone: Other DNA variants within this sample encode the same CDR3. The genes are TRBV28 and TRBJ2-1; 7 bases match TRBD2. CDR3 length: 15 amino acids. Germline V CDR1 and CDR2: MDHEN, SYDVKM. Trimming took 2 bases from V and 3 from J; bases not matched to a gene: 4. The CDR3 reads CASSLGLAGYNEQFF. The CDR3 nucleotides are TGTGCCAGCAGTTTAGGGTTAGCGGGCTACAATGAGCAGTTCTTC.

V usage is TRBV28 and J usage is TRBJ1-3; 7 bases are a match to TRBD1. CDR1 is MDHEN, CDR2 SYDVKM, per germline. With 7 bases clipped from V and 0 bases from J, the junction kept 6 bases outside the gene matches. This CDR3 is 15 amino acids long. The CDR3 is CASNDRALSGNTIYF. CDR3 coding DNA: TGTGCCAGCAACGACAGGGCCCTCTCTGGAAACACCATATATTTT.

The rearrangement links TRBV7-6 to TRBJ2-7; maybe TRBD1 (6 bases). V was shortened by 5 bases and J by 1 base, with 12 bases between the two germline ends. The germline CDR1 and CDR2 sequences are SGHVS and FNYEAQ. The CDR3 is 14 amino acids. The CDR3, as DNA: TGTGCCAGCAGCCGGCTGGACAGTTCCTACGAGCAGTACTTC. This sequence encodes CASSRLDSSYEQYF.

The J gene is TRBJ1-4, the V gene TRBV5-1; TRBD1 might be the D (5 bases). Germline-derived CDR1 and CDR2 are SGHRS and YFSETQ. This CDR3 is built from 10 residues. The V end lost 10 bases, the J end lost 8 bases, and 9 bases lay between the germline ends. The CDR3 DNA reads TGCGCCTCCCCAGGGGAAAAACTGTTTTTT. Translated: CASPGEKLFF.

A single count supports this clone. The chain employs TRBV5-6 and TRBJ2-5, with D perhaps TRBD2 (6 bases). The V end lost 1 base, the J end lost 2 bases, and 9 bases lay between the germline ends. CDR3 length: 14 amino acids. Germline V lookup: CDR1 SGHDT, CDR2 YYEEEE. Written as DNA, the CDR3 is TGTGCCAGCAGCTTGTCGGCGGGACAAGAGACCCAGTACTTC. Translating it yields CASSLSAGQETQYF.